This T cell receptor (beta chain) was sequenced during a study of T cells after posttransplantation cyclophosphamide (dated by TCRdb to about 2016). For the wider study: The study tracked T cell repertoire reconstitution by TRB sequencing after myeloablative bone marrow transplantation using posttransplantation cyclophosphamide as GVHD prophylaxis. Blood from all 30 or so PTCy patients who had 1-year posttransplant specimens underwent TRB sequencing. Because TRA and TRB clonality correlated tightly in under 10 samples, later TCR analyses were limited to TRB. Public TRB sequences were checked against a database of over 3,500 sequences associated with responses to pathogens, tumor antigens, self-antigens and alloantigens. In 3 patients, TRB sequencing was also performed on up to 3 more blood samples taken 2 to 5.2 years after transplant, and in 4 patients, pretransplant blood was also TRB-sequenced. Antigen receptor sequencing covered samples from 35 PTCy-treated patients and 16 of their related bone marrow donors.

Beyond this particular receptor, the publication reports: Across roughly 49 patients, TRB clonality was highly associated with recipient CMV seropositivity and CMV reactivation, and diversity in PTCy patients was similar to diversity in CNI/methotrexate controls. Donor-recipient similarity was low at 1-2 months but rose over the first year, and later blood repertoires were often dominated by donor CD8+ memory clones. The TRB repertoires of T cells infiltrating skin or the GI tract showed only limited overlap with the TRB repertoires found in blood.

This clone was detected many times. There is no known antigen for this receptor. Base quality data are lacking; no much larger clone is found one base away. Genomic DNA was the input for TRB sequencing, which was run either with the immunoSEQ assay at survey resolution or with the hsTCRB kit. The paper's processing steps were these. The immunoSEQ software handled initial read processing, and the LymphoSeq R package was used for repertoire analyses. Clonality was computed as 1 minus normalized Shannon entropy; Gini coefficient was also calculated for each TRB dataset. To infer phenotypes in unsorted samples, TRB sequences from sorted subsets of the recipient or donor were mapped onto the unsorted samples of the same recipient. TCRdb retrieved this table from immuneACCESS and kept in-frame rearrangements only. Not all clones are present; in checked studies, unresolved V genes account for under half, and no reason is known for the remainder. From that table come the V and J calls and clone size; the DNA was used to work out D and trimming. This sample holds 34,000 or so clones in total, without any singletons. 6.5% to 7% of the sample belongs to the ten largest clones.

On the day of marrow donation, related bone marrow donors gave peripheral blood samples. Peripheral blood and bone marrow mononuclear cells were isolated by Ficoll-Hypaque density centrifugation and cryopreserved. Trimming takes 10 bases off V and 3 bases off J; junction bases not matched to a gene: 5. The CDR3 starts with the cysteine, ends with the phenylalanine, and has 13 residues. The kept DNA is CDR3 alone, 39 bases in frame from the first base. The CDR1 and CDR2 encoded by the germline V gene are ENHRY and SYGVKD. The clonotype originates from a woman in her forties or fifties in good health and a related stem cell transplant donor. Sequencing used PBMCs. This chain is built from TRBV10-3 and TRBJ1-1; 10 junctional bases match TRBD1. CDR3 reads: CASTGTGDTEAFF. The DNA reads TGTGCCAGCACCGGGACAGGGGACACTGAAGCTTTCTTT.